This entry lists 10 T cell receptor beta chains sequenced from one sample in a study of T cell responses to AZD1222 COVID-19 vaccine. Clones were sequenced by immunoSEQ multiplex PCR, and TCRdb holds only the in-frame ones, with some missing. Among approximately 120,000 clones listed, just over 90% were seen once. The source was peripheral blood, collected on day 0 of AZD1222 vaccination. The receptors derive from an adult in good health.

The chain joins TRBV7-8 to TRBJ1-2; D is undetermined. The V end lost 5 bases, the J end lost 0 bases, and 13 bases lay between the germline ends. This CDR3 has 15 residues. CDR1 and CDR2 from the germline V gene are SGHVS and FQNEAQ. CDR3 protein: CASSPAAGSNYGYTF. The CDR3 DNA sequence: TGTGCCAGCAGCCCTGCCGCCGGGTCTAACTATGGCTACACCTTC.

V and J are TRBV6-1 and TRBJ1-3, with 7 bases fitting TRBD1. The CDR3 sequence is 16 residues long. Looked up from germline, CDR1 is MNHNS and CDR2 is SASEGT. V was clipped by 1 base and J by 2 bases; unmatched bases: 5. The CDR3 loop is CASSEEIDRAGNTIYF. In DNA form, the CDR3 reads TGTGCCAGCAGTGAAGAAATCGACAGGGCTGGAAACACCATATATTTT.

The chain carries TRBV27 and TRBJ1-1; D gene uncertain. The V end lost 1 base, the J end lost 0 bases, and 6 bases lay between the germline ends. The CDR3 contains 14 residues. CDR1 is MNHEY and CDR2 is SMNVEV in the germline V gene (reference sequence). CDR3 region: CASSLLSVNTEAFF. The DNA of the CDR3 is TGTGCCAGCAGTTTATTATCGGTGAACACTGAAGCTTTCTTT.

This clone has a single count. J is TRBJ1-1 and V is TRBV4-2; D gene ambiguous. Germline CDR1 is LGHNA and CDR2 is YNFKEQ. The CDR3 contains 12 residues. Trimming stripped 3 bases from V and 11 bases from J, with 13 bases between. The CDR3 DNA reads TGTGCCAGCAGCCACTCCACGCTGGGGGCTTTCTTT. It specifies CASSHSTLGAFF.

The J gene is TRBJ2-7, the V gene TRBV7-9; perhaps TRBD2 as D (6 bases). The V end lost 0 bases, the J end lost 6 bases, and 15 bases lay between the germline ends. This CDR3 has 15 residues. Looked up from germline, CDR1 is SEHNR and CDR2 is FQNEAQ (reference sequence). The CDR3: CASSLALGGESEQYF. Written as DNA, the CDR3 is TGTGCCAGCAGCTTAGCGCTCGGGGGAGAGAGCGAGCAGTACTTC.

The DNA for the CDR3 is TGTGCCAGCAGTCGGGGGGCGGCCATTTACAATGAGCAGTTCTTC. Translated, it gives CASSRGAAIYNEQFF. The V call is TRBV5-6, the J call TRBJ2-1; maybe TRBD2 (7 bases). This CDR3 comprises 15 residues. V was trimmed by 5 bases and J by 4 bases, leaving 16 bases between them. Germline V CDR1 and CDR2: SGHDT, YYEEEE. Together with reference TRBV5-6 and TRBJ2-1, the CDR3 gives the full variable domain: DAGVTQSPTHLIKTRGQQVTLRCSPKSGHDTVSWYQQALGQGPQFIFQYYEEEERQRGNFPDRFSGHQFPNYSSELNVNALLLGDSALYLCASSRGAAIYNEQFFGPGTRLTVL.

The chain combines TRBV18 with TRBJ2-7, with 14 bases lining up with TRBD2. The CDR3 totals 19 residues. V lost 2 bases, J lost 0 bases, and 9 bases stayed unmatched. Looked up from germline, CDR1 is KGHSH and CDR2 is LQKENI. The CDR3: CASSPAGLAGGLSSYEQYF. For the CDR3, the DNA is TGTGCCAGCTCACCAGCCGGACTAGCGGGGGGCCTAAGCTCCTACGAGCAGTACTTC.

The chain recombines TRBV10-2 with TRBJ2-7; 7 nucleotides align to TRBD1. The germline CDR1 and CDR2 sequences are WSHSY and SAAADI. Germline trimming cut 4 bases from V and 4 bases from J; bases unmatched to any gene: 4. The CDR3 contains 13 residues. Here the CDR3 DNA reads TGCGCCAGCAGTGTAGGGGGCTTATACGAGCAGTACTTC. Amino acid sequence: CASSVGGLYEQYF.

This clone was seen a single time. The chain joins TRBV6-2 or TRBV6-3 to TRBJ2-7; D is possibly TRBD2 (6 bases). The CDR3 runs to 15 residues. V lost 4 bases to trimming and J lost 3 bases, with 16 bases between them. CDR1 is MNHEY and CDR2 is SVGEGT in the germline V gene. CDR3 sequence reads: CASSSAGTAFYEQYF. The CDR3 DNA reads TGTGCCAGCAGTTCGGCGGGGACGGCGTTCTACGAGCAGTACTTC.

The chain recombines TRBV18 with TRBJ2-2; D ambiguous. The V end was cut by 4 bases, the J end by 2 bases, with 14 bases between. CDR1 is KGHSH and CDR2 is LQKENI in the germline V gene. The CDR3 runs 16 residues. The CDR3 loop is CASSRQKPVNTGELFF. The CDR3, as DNA: TGTGCCAGCTCACGACAAAAGCCGGTCAACACCGGGGAGCTGTTTTTT.